The present TCR beta chain was sequenced within a study of a mutant IDH1 vaccine in newly diagnosed glioma. Sequenced by immunoSEQ multiplex PCR; TCRdb stores in-frame clones only, minus some. The table lists about 21,000 clones, over 75% of them singletons. Documented time point: baseline, week 1 (first vaccination visit). Treatment noted: pre-vaccination baseline after standard-of-care therapy. CDR1 is GTSNPN and CDR2 is SVGIG in the germline V gene (reference sequence). V lost 1 base and J 4 bases, leaving 14 bases between the germline ends. This CDR3 region has 14 residues. The chain carries TRBV30 and TRBJ2-7; D is perhaps TRBD1 or TRBD2 (5 bases each). The sample consisted of PBMCs, taken from a glioma patient treated with radiotherapy, temozolomide or both. The clonotype was recovered from a man aged 40-50 years with glioma. In DNA, the CDR3 is TGTGCCTGGAGTGCGTTGGGGGAGTGGTACGAGCAGTACGTC. Its translation: CAWSALGEWYEQYV.